A single T cell receptor (beta chain) is shown here with its context. Its target is not known. This sample is part of a study of cytomegalovirus exposure and HLA in healthy donors. General study results and limits: Cytomegalovirus status was reportedly diagnosed by the classifier with high specificity and sensitivity. Across donors, most TCRs were seen rarely, yet some public ones were widespread. TCR beta chains numbering some 160 were designated cytomegalovirus-associated. In the 120 validation repertoires, a later analysis found that first-cohort TCR clusters tended to co-occur.

The assay was immunoSEQ multiplex PCR, and TCRdb's table has in-frame clones only and misses some. Of over 110,000 clones in the sample, around 84% were seen once. CDR1 is SGHAT, CDR2 FQNNGV, per germline. Trimming took 3 bases from V and 4 from J, leaving 10 bases between them. The CDR3 has 13 amino acids. Sequencing used PBMCs. The chain joins TRBV11-2 to TRBJ2-7, with D possibly matching TRBD2 (5 bases). The source is a man younger than 35 in good health and CMV-seropositive. Here the CDR3 reads CASSLPRGYEQYF. CDR3 nucleotide sequence: TGTGCCAGCAGCTTGCCCCGCGGGTACGAGCAGTACTTC.